This T cell receptor beta chain emerged from a study of cytomegalovirus exposure and HLA in healthy donors (dated by TCRdb to the late 2010s). Turning to the overall study: An earlier analysis of roughly 500 of the donors reported approximately 280 Gb of sequence data and 117 million unique TCR beta sequences obtained from about 180 million T cells. An early release covering just under 650 HLA-typed donors comprised about 300 gigabases of sequencing data and approximately 80 million unique TCR sequences. The genetic ancestry cluster associated with self-reported Caucasian donors included 65% to 90% of the approximately 430 genotyped donors. The study aimed to test whether signatures of past pathogen exposure could be identified by cataloging public T cell receptors. The T cell repertoires of around 730 subjects were profiled by immunosequencing and related to cytomegalovirus serostatus. Besides the first cohort of 666 subjects, a separate validation cohort made up of around 120 different subjects was used. To predict cytomegalovirus infection status, the study combined high-throughput TCR immunosequencing, statistical association of individual TCRs with disease status, and machine learning. In a later analysis, previously published TCR beta repertoires from 666 donors were re-analyzed and high-resolution HLA genotyping was added so that TCR occurrence patterns could be studied. In the later analysis, no new phenotypic data were used to find candidate immune exposures; instead, reliance was placed on TCR beta sequences and their occurrence across donors. To decide whether each TCR beta V gene segment behaved as functional or pseudogenic, an earlier analysis of several hundred of the donors relied on high-throughput TCR beta sequencing. Alongside the repertoire data, information on donor age, sex, ethnicity and CMV serostatus was compiled. In a later genetic analysis, genome-wide SNP genotypes for about three fifths of the roughly 670 donors were used, and that subset was treated as a discovery cohort. All discovery cohort repertoires had been generated on a single sequencing platform. Class I and class II HLA loci were covered by the typing at four-digit resolution. The number of donors typed differed by locus, with roughly 629-640 for A, B, C, DRB1 and DQB1, around 560 for DQA1, 600 to 610 for DPA1, and some 440 for DPB1. Roughly five DR-DQ haplotypes were handled as single units for association and clustering, since linkage in the cohort was strong. Among under 450 genotyped donors of the cohort, an average of around 240,000 unique TCR beta nucleotide sequences were sequenced per donor, roughly 18% of them non-productive.

The cohort was made up of under 800 healthy bone marrow donors. At the time of sampling, all cohort members were nominally healthy, though unrecorded immune exposures were likely present. The donor was CMV seronegative and belonged to the group of over 350 seronegative cohort members. Every donor gave a peripheral blood sample, and the peripheral blood mononuclear cells from that sample were used for TCR beta sequencing. Genomic DNA extraction from the blood cell samples was performed with the Qiagen DNeasy Blood Extraction Kit. The CDR3 starts with the cysteine, ends with the phenylalanine, and has 16 residues. Only the CDR3 DNA stays, 48 bases, in frame from base 1. Compared with germline, V lacks 3 bases and J lacks 4 bases; bases without a gene match: 9. The germline V gene (reference sequence) specifies MNHEY as CDR1 and SMNVEV as CDR2. To prepare the library, the immunoSEQ multiplex PCR assay was applied. A mixture of 60 forward primers for TCR Vbeta segments and 13 reverse primers for TCR Jbeta segments was used in the multiplex PCR. The CDR3 region of rearranged TCR beta genes was amplified from genomic DNA by a multiplex PCR assay. Amplified TCR beta libraries were sequenced as 87-base-pair reads on the Illumina HiSeq System. The study's processing was this. A later analysis counted about 76 million unique TCR beta chains across the 690 or so repertoires, and some 11 million of these chains were shared by at least two donors. To remove PCR and sequencing errors, raw reads were error-corrected and collapsed into unique sequences using a nearest-neighbor algorithm that merged closely related sequences. Alignment of CDR3 sequences to IMGT reference sequences was used to assign V, D and J gene segments. For a sequence to be retained, at least a six-nucleotide match to both a V gene segment and a J gene segment was required. A rearrangement was called productive if the CDR3 had no stop codons and remained in frame with V and J, and every other rearrangement was called non-productive. Following IMGT convention, CDR3 was defined as the stretch from the second conserved V-encoded cysteine to the conserved J-encoded phenylalanine. Sequences without an unambiguous match to a single V gene segment were excluded from the earlier analysis of 450 to 750 of the donors. An earlier analysis of a few hundred of the donors classified V segments as functional when productive rearrangements were above 56.7% and as segregating when the standard deviation between donors was above 5%. To diagnose cytomegalovirus status from the catalog of TCR beta chain sequences, a statistical classification framework was built. In a later analysis, TCR nucleotide sequences were compared against IMGT/GENE-DB human TR gene sequences so that V and J genes could be assigned. A later analysis assigned CDR3 sequences and most-parsimonious VDJ recombination scenarios with the TCRdist pipeline. In a later analysis, each TCR beta chain was defined by its CDR3 amino acid sequence together with its V-gene family, and reads lacking a unique V-gene family were excluded. In a later analysis, approximately 590 highly shared, low-generation-probability nucleotide sequences were removed to address suspected cross-contamination and a sequencing artifact. In a later analysis, a clonal expansion index was calculated for each public chain from normalized within-repertoire ranks of inferred template counts. A later analysis computed generation probabilities with a VDJ recombination model fitted to out-of-frame rearrangements, and checked the results against IGoR. In a later analysis, TCR-TCR, TCR-HLA and TCR-CMV co-occurrence was scored with hypergeometric tests, and a repertoire-size bias correction was applied to TCR pairs. False discovery rates were estimated in a later analysis by permuting HLA or CMV assignments 20 times. In a later analysis, co-occurring TCRs were grouped using DBSCAN, with TCRdist sequence similarity added in when clustering inside HLA-allele-positive subsets. For co-occurrence clustering, repertoires with fewer than 30,000 or more than 120,000 public chains were excluded, along with four or five repertoires with anomalous nucleotide sharing. TCRdb took this table from immuneACCESS and kept in-frame rearrangements with V and J called. Such tables lack part of the clones; where checked against another copy, unresolved V genes explain under half of the gap, and the rest is unexplained. V and J calls and clone size are given by that table; D and trimming were obtained from the DNA. In all, the sample holds about 210,000 clones, and around 79% of those were seen once. Jointly, the top ten make up approximately 2% of the sample.

Overall study outcomes, separate from this receptor: In a later analysis, most CMV-associated TCR beta chains were found to appear HLA-restricted, with HLA associations seemingly driven largely by CMV exposure. A later analysis found that HLA-associated TCR beta chains were more clonally expanded and had lower generation probabilities than equally common non-associated chains. Linkage disequilibrium might explain the correlated functional status among segregating V segments, but an unknown experimental factor could not be ruled out. A further reported finding was that TCR beta sequences accurately predicted the HLA-A and HLA-B alleles for most subjects in the first cohort. Assigning TCR associations to individual alleles was difficult when HLA alleles, especially DR and DQ, strongly co-occurred. In a later analysis, the rate of TCR association differed among HLA loci, with DRB1 alleles having the most associated TCRs and HLA-C alleles having the fewest. A later genetic analysis associated a missense DCLRE1C variant with V-gene and J-gene trimming of TCR beta chains, and an independent cohort replicated the association. Because HLA typing was missing for some donors at each locus, association tests included only the typed subset. While some public TCRs were present in many individuals, most TCR sequences turned up only very rarely across donors. The study gave a list of under 200 TCR beta chains associated with cytomegalovirus. The classifier was reported to diagnose cytomegalovirus status with high specificity and sensitivity in both the original cohort and the validation cohort. The sequencing pipeline was judged likely to have produced a cluster of highly shared sequence variants as a technical artifact. Some IMGT-functional V segments, including TRBV6-2 and TRBV6-3, could not be told apart with the 87-base-pair reads, so those segments were excluded. According to a later genetic analysis, donors in an Asian-associated ancestry cluster had fewer N-insertions in productive TCRs than the approximately 670-donor mean. Because counts were too low, seventeen rarely observed V segments, including chromosome 9 orphons, were excluded from the earlier analysis of 587 of the donors. In this cohort, only TCR beta chains were sequenced, and detectable features were limited by the absence of alpha or paired-chain data. The presence/absence analyses assumed that sequencing depth was roughly uniform across donors, and that assumption may not be true. The authors suggested that the approach could potentially be generalized to other disease states and immunological phenotypes. The only immune exposure information available for the cohort was CMV serostatus. A later analysis associated about 16,000 TCR beta sequences with specific HLA alleles at a false discovery rate of 0.05. A later analysis reported that several top co-occurrence clusters appeared linked to parvovirus B19, influenza, CMV and Epstein-Barr virus. A few of the identified cytomegalovirus-associated TCR beta chains were confirmed in vitro to be specific for cytomegalovirus antigens. An earlier analysis of approximately 540 of the donors showed that most TCR beta V segments appeared in productive rearrangements either about 90% or about 30% of the time, which broadly matched IMGT annotations.

For this clone: Its antigen remains undetermined. No base-level quality is on record; no much larger clone is a single base apart.

Sequencing was carried out using PBMCs. This sequence uses TRBV27 and TRBJ2-3; 8 middle bases align to TRBD2. This sequence was found in a male donor in good health and CMV-seronegative. In nucleotides, the sequence is TGTGCCAGCAGTTTTTCCAGCGGGAGTTTTCCAGATACGCAGTATTTT. Translation gives CASSFSSGSFPDTQYF.